The 21 T cell receptor beta chains below come from one sample, sequenced in a study of Ad26.COV2.S vaccination and SARS-CoV-2 variants. Repertoires were generated with immunoSEQ multiplex PCR, while TCRdb's copy carries only in-frame clones and drops some. This sample has about 480,000 clones, with roughly 89% found just once. The treatment was: around 19 received Ad26.COV2.S at low or high dose, single or two shots; about 5 received placebo; per-sample allocation not given. Material that was analyzed had been drawn on day 63 after the first vaccine or placebo injection. The sample in question was peripheral blood, obtained in a trial of Ad26.COV2.S vaccine versus placebo. The receptors here all came from a person aged 18 to 65 who received the Ad26.COV2.S COVID-19 vaccine or a placebo.

The chain has TRBV2 and TRBJ1-1; 7 bases match TRBD1. Per germline, CDR1 SNHLY and CDR2 FYNNEI. The length of the CDR3 is 17 residues. V was pared by 0 bases and J by 4 bases, with 11 bases of the junction left unmatched. The CDR3 region has the DNA TGTGCCAGCAGTGAAGCCCACGGGACAGTAAAGGGCACTGAAGCTTTCTTT. This encodes CASSEAHGTVKGTEAFF.

J is TRBJ2-7 and V is TRBV28; TRBD1 aligns across 8 bases. In germline, CDR1 is MDHEN, CDR2 SYDVKM. V was pared by 6 bases and J by 3 bases, with 4 bases of the junction left unmatched. The length of the CDR3 is 13 residues. CDR3 bases: TGTGCCAGCAGGAAGACAGGGGTCTACGAGCAGTACTTC. Protein sequence: CASRKTGVYEQYF.

Concerning this clone: Mismatch with germline at one junction end may stem from a read error. The V and J genes are TRBV11-2 and TRBJ2-3; D may be TRBD1 (6 bases). Germline CDR1 reads SGHAT; CDR2 reads FQNNGV. The CDR3 loop spans 15 amino acids. In DNA form, the CDR3 reads TGTGCCAGCAGCTTAGAGGGGGCTAGCACAGATATGCAGTATTTT. Translating gives CASSLEGASTDMQYF.

This CDR3 reads CAWGTSGRAETQYF. CDR3 DNA sequence: TGTGCCTGGGGAACTAGCGGGAGGGCGGAGACCCAGTACTTC. The chain couples TRBV30 to TRBJ2-5; 13 bases are shared with TRBD2. The CDR3 loop spans 14 amino acids. With 5 bases clipped from V and 5 bases from J, the junction kept 5 bases outside the gene matches. Per germline, CDR1 GTSNPN and CDR2 SVGIG (reference sequence).

This chain uses TRBV7-9 with TRBJ2-2; D remains unclear. Per germline, CDR1 SEHNR and CDR2 FQNEAQ (reference sequence). Trimming stripped 3 bases from V and 3 bases from J, with 11 bases between. The length of the CDR3 is 15 residues. CDR3 residues: CASSFSGFDTGELFF. The CDR3 coding sequence is TGTGCCAGCAGCTTTAGTGGGTTTGACACCGGGGAGCTGTTTTTT.

Points on this clone: The DNA is omitted, as the CDR3 cannot be located on it reliably, and the CDR3 follows TCRdb's listing. V is TRBV21-1 and J is TRBJ2-4; the listed D gene, TRBD2, was not tested against the DNA. TRBV21-1 corresponds to a pseudogene. The length of the CDR3 is 15 amino acids, counting both ends. The CDR3 protein is CASSMWVAGGIIQYF.

This clone is a singleton in its sample. This chain links TRBV29-1 with TRBJ2-2, with TRBD1 as a possible D gene (5 bases). CDR1 is SQVTM, CDR2 ANQGSEA, per germline. V was trimmed by 5 bases and J by 0 bases, leaving 13 bases between them. The CDR3 covers 15 residues. The CDR3 reads CSVLSRGPNTGELFF. As DNA, the CDR3 is TGCAGCGTTTTATCTAGGGGCCCGAACACCGGGGAGCTGTTTTTT.

The chain has TRBV15 and TRBJ2-5, with a tentative D call TRBD2 (6 bases). The germline V gene encodes CDR1 LNHNV and CDR2 YYDKDF (reference sequence). The CDR3 spans 16 residues. The V end was cut by 1 base, the J end by 7 bases, with 19 bases between. CDR3 sequence (DNA): TGTGCCACCAGCAGAGTCTTAGATAACTCGGAGGGGACCCAGTACTTC. It specifies CATSRVLDNSEGTQYF.

The genes are TRBV7-8 and TRBJ2-7; 12 bases line up with TRBD2. The V gene end was trimmed by 0 bases and the J gene end by 7 bases; junction bases not matched to a gene: 7. The CDR3 spans 16 residues. Germline CDR1 is SGHVS and CDR2 is FQNEAQ. CDR3 amino acids: CASSLALAGGPREQYF. CDR3 nucleotides: TGTGCCAGCAGCTTAGCGCTAGCGGGAGGGCCGAGGGAGCAGTACTTC.

This chain links TRBV6-2 or TRBV6-3 with TRBJ2-3, with 11 bases matching TRBD1. Germline lookup yields CDR1 MNHEY and CDR2 SVGEGT. Trimming took 2 bases from V and 5 from J; bases not matched to a gene: 6. The length of the CDR3 is 16 residues. CDR3 DNA sequence: TGTGCCAGCAGTTACGACCCGGACAGGGGGCGAGATACGCAGTATTTT. This encodes CASSYDPDRGRDTQYF.

This clone was counted between two and nine times. The chain couples TRBV27 to TRBJ1-5; D gene ambiguous. V gave up 8 bases and J gave up 1 base, with 6 bases separating them. CDR1 is MNHEY, CDR2 SMNVEV, per germline (reference sequence). This CDR3 region has 12 residues. CDR3 nucleotides: TGTGCCAGCGGGGTAAGCAATCAGCCCCAGCATTTT. This translates into CASGVSNQPQHF.

This clone was observed once. The V and J genes are TRBV7-2 and TRBJ1-6; D is perhaps TRBD1 (5 bases). The CDR3 is 16 amino acids. Trimming cost V 5 bases and J 7 bases, with 18 bases left between them. Germline V gene sequence: CDR1 SGHTA, CDR2 FQGNSA. CDR3 sequence (DNA): TGTGCCAGCAGCCCCCCGGGGGGTCGTGGGAATTCACCCCTCCACTTT. Protein product: CASSPPGGRGNSPLHF.

This clone was recorded once. This chain uses TRBV7-8 with TRBJ1-4, with TRBD1 as a possible D gene (5 bases). The CDR3 totals 14 residues. Trimming pared 3 bases from V and 0 bases from J, leaving 5 bases between. Germline assignment: CDR1 SGHVS and CDR2 FQNEAQ. The DNA of the CDR3 is TGTGCCAGCAGCTTGGGGGCAACTAATGAAAAACTGTTTTTT. It translates to CASSLGATNEKLFF.

J is TRBJ2-7 and V is TRBV5-5; 8 bases are shared with TRBD1. This CDR3 is 14 amino acids long. V lost 4 bases to trimming and J lost 1 base; unmatched junction nucleotides: 4. Germline CDR1 SGHKS, CDR2 YYEKEE (reference sequence). CDR3 sequence (DNA): TGTGCCAGCAGCCCCCGGGACAGGTCCTACGAGCAGTACTTC. Translated: CASSPRDRSYEQYF. Full variable domain (rest looked up from reference TRBV5-5 and TRBJ2-7): DAGVTQSPTHLIKTRGQQVTLRCSPISGHKSVSWYQQVLGQGPQFIFQYYEKEERGRGNFPDRFSARQFPNYSSELNVNALLLGDSALYLCASSPRDRSYEQYFGPGTRLTVT.

In this sample, this clone turned up once. V and J are TRBV19 and TRBJ1-4; D might be TRBD1 (6 bases). Germline CDR1 is LNHDA and CDR2 is SQIVND (reference sequence). This CDR3 comprises 14 residues. Trimming stripped 4 bases from V and 5 bases from J, with 11 bases between. The CDR3 is CASSTGTRNEKLFF. CDR3 DNA: TGTGCCAGTAGTACGGGGACAAGGAATGAAAAACTGTTTTTT.

This clone was recorded many times. The chain joins TRBV7-9 to TRBJ2-2; D remains unclear. V was trimmed by 6 bases and J by 4 bases, leaving 9 bases between them. The germline V gene has CDR1 SEHNR and CDR2 FQNEAQ (reference sequence). This CDR3 is built from 13 residues. The CDR3 DNA reads TGTGCCAGCAGGGATATTAGCACCGGGGAGCTGTTTTTT. This translates into CASRDISTGELFF. The variable domain in full, with the rest retrieved from reference TRBV7-9 and TRBJ2-2, is DTGVSQNPRHKITKRGQNVTFRCDPISEHNRLYWYRQTLGQGPEFLTYFQNEAQLEKSRLLSDRFSAERPKGSFSTLEIQRTEQGDSAMYLCASRDISTGELFFGEGSRLTVL.

This rearrangement joins TRBV6-2 or TRBV6-3 to TRBJ2-7; possible D gene TRBD2, 5 bases. CDR1 and CDR2 from the germline V gene are MNHEY and SVGEGT. The CDR3 has 13 amino acids. V lost 2 bases and J lost 3, with 8 bases in between. The CDR3 DNA reads TGTGCCAGCAGTTACAGGACTCGCTACGAGCAGTACTTC. As protein: CASSYRTRYEQYF.

The rearrangement joins TRBV7-8 to TRBJ2-7, with no clear D. The CDR3 is 13 amino acids. V was shortened by 4 bases and J by 4 bases, with 11 bases between the two germline ends. Germline-derived CDR1 and CDR2 are SGHVS and FQNEAQ. The CDR3 loop is CASSYRSPYEQYF. As DNA, the CDR3 is TGTGCCAGCAGCTATCGGAGTCCTTACGAGCAGTACTTC.

The J gene is TRBJ2-1, the V gene TRBV15; tentatively, D is TRBD2 (5 bases). This CDR3 has 13 amino acids. Germline CDR1 reads LNHNV; CDR2 reads YYDKDF (reference sequence). V lost 3 bases and J 9 bases, leaving 12 bases between the germline ends. CDR3 amino acids: CATSSLLGGEQFF. The DNA for the CDR3 is TGTGCCACCAGCAGCCTCCTTGGAGGTGAGCAGTTCTTC.

The rearrangement links TRBV9 to TRBJ1-4; D not resolved. V shed 4 bases and J shed 4 bases, with 5 bases lying between them. Germline V gene sequence: CDR1 SGDLS, CDR2 YYNGEE. This CDR3 comprises 12 residues. The DNA of the CDR3 is TGTGCCAGCAGCCGCAGTAATGAAAAACTGTTTTTT. Translation: CASSRSNEKLFF.

The sample holds a few counts of this clone. The chain is built from TRBV28 and TRBJ1-2, with unresolved D. This CDR3 spans 13 amino acids. The V and J ends lost 3 bases and 8 bases respectively, with 13 bases between them. Germline V lookup: CDR1 MDHEN, CDR2 SYDVKM. The CDR3 loop reads CASSLLGLVGYTF. CDR3 nucleotides: TGTGCCAGCAGTTTGTTAGGGTTAGTCGGCTACACCTTC.